A selection of T cell receptor beta chains follows, all from one sample in a study of patients and donors after allogeneic stem cell transplantation. TCRdb re-derived calls from the RT-PCR reads in MiXCR, one entry per CDR3 protein. The sample consists of about 90,000 distinct CDR3 sequences, 48% of them appearing once. The sample was blood, either unsorted or a sorted T cell fraction (not recorded which). The receptors derive from a human donor who was either an allogeneic HSCT recipient or a stem cell or donor lymphocyte infusion donor (not recorded which). It is not recorded whose cells these are; they may come from a transplant donor. CDR3s include the opening cysteine and the closing phenylalanine or tryptophan. D genes are given only for firm matches. Where a row states a size, it is once, few, many or the class of an expanded clone; other rows omit it.

d_gene	j_gene	v_gene	abundance	len	CDR3aa	CDR3nt
TRBD1	TRBJ1-1	TRBV7-2	.	15	CASSPWTGLNTEAFF	TGTGCCAGCAGCCCATGGACAGGACTGAACACTGAAGCTTTCTTT
.	TRBJ1-2	TRBV9	few	15	CASSVGGQPLYGYTF	TGTGCCAGCAGCGTAGGCGGACAGCCGCTCTATGGCTACACCTTC
TRBD1	TRBJ1-4	TRBV7-6	.	16	CASSIYGGQGTEKLFF	TGTGCCAGCAGCATATACGGCGGACAGGGGACTGAAAAACTGTTTTTT
.	TRBJ1-5	TRBV12-3/TRBV12-4	few	13	CASTPQLNQPQHF	TGTGCCAGCACCCCCCAACTTAATCAGCCCCAGCATTTT
.	TRBJ1-6	TRBV3-1	.	14	CASSHQGSGSPLHF	TGTGCCAGCAGCCACCAGGGGTCGGGTTCACCCCTCCACTTT
TRBD1	TRBJ1-3	TRBV12-3/TRBV12-4	.	14	CASRPTGDGNTIYF	TGTGCCAGCAGACCGACAGGGGATGGAAACACCATATATTTT
.	TRBJ1-1	TRBV7-9	few	14	CASSLDWGNTEAFF	TGTGCCAGCAGCTTAGATTGGGGGAACACTGAAGCTTTCTTT
.	TRBJ2-7	TRBV4-2	.	15	CASSLSDPLSYEQYF	TGTGCCAGCAGCCTTAGCGACCCGCTCTCCTACGAGCAGTACTTC
.	TRBJ2-3	TRBV7-9	once	13	CASSLPPMDTQYF	TGTGCCAGCAGCTTACCCCCGATGGATACGCAGTATTTT
.	TRBJ1-3	TRBV28	few	14	CASSLAVSGNTIYF	TGTGCCAGCAGTTTAGCAGTTTCTGGAAACACCATATATTTT
.	TRBJ1-5	TRBV12-3/TRBV12-4	few	14	CASTQKTGGQPQHF	TGTGCCAGCACCCAGAAGACAGGAGGTCAGCCCCAGCATTTT
.	TRBJ1-5	TRBV2	few	15	CASSENQQGFQPQHF	TGTGCCAGCAGTGAGAATCAACAGGGCTTTCAGCCCCAGCATTTT
.	TRBJ1-1	TRBV27	.	18	CASSLAHLSGGGVTEAFF	TGTGCCAGCAGTTTAGCCCACCTCAGCGGAGGGGGTGTCACTGAAGCTTTCTTT
TRBD1	TRBJ1-2	TRBV7-2	.	14	CASNIQGWNYGYTF	TGTGCCAGCAATATACAGGGGTGGAACTATGGCTACACCTTC
.	TRBJ1-1	TRBV20-1	.	12	CSAYDLLAEAFF	TGCAGTGCTTACGACCTTTTGGCTGAAGCTTTCTTT
TRBD1	TRBJ1-5	TRBV20-1	few	13	CSAVGQGDQPQHF	TGCAGTGCTGTTGGACAGGGGGATCAGCCCCAGCATTTT
.	TRBJ1-4	TRBV4-1	.	18	CASSQVITAGLKGEKLFF	TGCGCCAGCAGCCAAGTCATAACGGCAGGACTTAAGGGAGAAAAACTGTTTTTT
TRBD1	TRBJ1-1	TRBV18	.	16	CASSPRDRGGNTEAFF	TGTGCCAGCTCACCACGGGACAGGGGGGGAAACACTGAAGCTTTCTTT
.	TRBJ1-5	TRBV30	.	15	CAWTGGRRETQPQHF	TGTGCCTGGACCGGTGGGAGAAGGGAGACTCAGCCCCAGCATTTT
.	TRBJ2-5	TRBV6-5	.	15	CASSPLGGSQETQYF	TGTGCCAGCAGTCCCCTGGGTGGGAGTCAGGAGACCCAGTACTTC
.	TRBJ1-5	TRBV20-1	few	14	CSARFGMSNQPQHF	TGCAGTGCTAGGTTTGGGATGAGCAATCAGCCCCAGCATTTT